The 31 T cell receptor beta chains given below trace back to one sample, sequenced in a study of cytomegalovirus exposure and HLA in healthy donors. The PCR ran on 60 Vbeta and 13 Jbeta primers. Generated by immunoSEQ multiplex PCR, the TCRdb table keeps only in-frame clones and is missing some. This sample has about 130,000 clones, with over 70% found just once. Sequencing was performed on PBMCs. All receptors derive from a woman aged 40-49 years in good health and CMV-seronegative.

V gene TRBV27 combines with J gene TRBJ2-7; TRBD1 agrees at 11 bases. With 6 bases clipped from V and 6 bases from J, the junction kept 7 bases outside the gene matches. The CDR3 covers 14 residues. Germline-derived CDR1 and CDR2 are MNHEY and SMNVEV (reference sequence). CDR3 sequence (DNA): TGTGCCAGCAGCTCCGGGACAGGGGGAGCCGAGCAGTACTTC. It is translated as CASSSGTGGAEQYF.

J is TRBJ2-3 and V is TRBV5-1; 9 bases match TRBD2. The CDR3 sequence is 16 residues long. The junction had 9 bases not matched to a gene; V was cut back by 5 bases and J by 2 bases. Germline V lookup: CDR1 SGHRS, CDR2 YFSETQ. The CDR3 coding sequence is TGCGCCAGCAGTTCAAAGCGGGGGGACTTCACAGATACGCAGTATTTT. This encodes CASSSKRGDFTDTQYF.

V gene TRBV6-6 combines with J gene TRBJ2-7, with TRBD1 matching over 9 bases. This CDR3 has 16 residues. The trim removed 6 bases at V and 2 bases at J, leaving 11 bases unmatched. From germline, CDR1 is MNHNY and CDR2 SVGAGI (reference sequence). The CDR3 protein is CASRSPPGQGTYEQYF. The DNA for the CDR3 is TGTGCCAGCAGATCCCCTCCGGGACAGGGAACCTACGAGCAGTACTTC.

This chain uses TRBV2 with TRBJ1-3, with D possibly being TRBD1 (5 bases). There are 14 residues in the CDR3. V was shortened by 2 bases and J by 4 bases, with 9 bases between the two germline ends. Germline loops: CDR1 SNHLY, CDR2 FYNNEI. CDR3 loop: CASSESAGGNTIYF. CDR3 bases: TGTGCCAGCAGTGAATCGGCAGGGGGAAACACCATATATTTT. The whole variable domain, remainder taken from reference TRBV2 and TRBJ1-3, is EPEVTQTPSHQVTQMGQEVILRCVPISNHLYFYWYRQILGQKVEFLVSFYNNEISEKSEIFDDQFSVERPDGSNFTLKIRSTKLEDSAMYFCASSESAGGNTIYFGEGSWLTVV.

The V and J genes are TRBV2 and TRBJ2-7; 9 bases align to TRBD1. This CDR3 comprises 15 residues. CDR1 is SNHLY and CDR2 is FYNNEI in the germline V gene. With 8 bases clipped from V and 4 bases from J, the junction kept 12 bases outside the gene matches. CDR3 loop: CASGDPGTGLYEQYF. The CDR3 nucleotides read TGTGCCAGCGGAGACCCCGGGACAGGGCTATACGAGCAGTACTTC.

CDR3 amino acids: CASSSGLLAGAGDEQFF. DNA for the CDR3: TGTGCCAGCAGCTCAGGGCTACTAGCGGGGGCGGGTGATGAGCAGTTCTTC. This chain uses TRBV7-2 with TRBJ2-1; 11 bases fit TRBD2. Germline values: CDR1 SGHTA, CDR2 FQGNSA. The V gene end was trimmed by 4 bases and the J gene end by 8 bases; junction bases not matched to a gene: 13. CDR3 length: 17 residues.

This clone was seen a few times. V usage is TRBV19 and J usage is TRBJ2-7; 7 nucleotides match TRBD2. Per germline, CDR1 LNHDA and CDR2 SQIVND (reference sequence). Trimming removed 9 bases from V and 3 bases from J; junction bases left unmatched: 11. CDR3 length: 14 residues. The CDR3 sequence is CARIRGGGVYEQYF. The CDR3 DNA reads TGTGCCAGGATTCGAGGTGGGGGGGTCTACGAGCAGTACTTC.

The chain links TRBV30 to TRBJ1-2, with D possibly matching TRBD1 (5 bases). The germline V gene encodes CDR1 GTSNPN and CDR2 SVGIG (reference sequence). There are 13 residues in the CDR3. Between the trimmed V and J ends, which lost 5 bases and 0 bases, there was a span of 10 bases. The CDR3 coding sequence is TGTGCCTGGGGGGCCCAAGCTAACTATGGCTACACCTTC. It translates to CAWGAQANYGYTF. The full variable domain, completed using reference TRBV30 and TRBJ1-2, is SQTIHQWPATLVQPVGSPLSLECTVEGTSNPNLYWYRQAAGRGLQLLFYSVGIGQISSEVPQNLSASRPQDRQFILSSKKLLLSDSGFYLCAWGAQANYGYTFGSGTRLTVV.

This clone has only one observation. The CDR3 coding sequence is TGTGCCTGGGAGATGAGGTCAGAAGCTTTCTTT. This translates into CAWEMRSEAFF. This chain uses TRBV30 with TRBJ1-1, with D hard to call. The CDR3 extends over 11 amino acids. The V gene's germline CDR1 is GTSNPN and CDR2 SVGIG (reference sequence). The germline V and J ends were trimmed by 5 bases and 8 bases, with 12 bases remaining between them.

The rearrangement joins TRBV30 to TRBJ2-5, with TRBD2 matching over 13 bases. This CDR3 region has 17 residues. Germline CDR1 and CDR2: GTSNPN and SVGIG (reference sequence). J was trimmed by 2 bases and V by 0 bases; bases with no gene match: 6. The CDR3 DNA sequence: TGTGCCTGGAGTGTGGGGGGACTAGCGGGGCCACAAGAGACCCAGTACTTC. The encoded protein is CAWSVGGLAGPQETQYF.

The chain joins TRBV7-3 to TRBJ2-2, with a possible D match to TRBD2 (6 bases). The germline V gene has CDR1 SGHTA and CDR2 FQGTGA. Trimming stripped 6 bases from V and 6 bases from J, with 8 bases between. The CDR3 is 12 residues long. This CDR3 reads CASRDYSGELFF. The CDR3, as DNA: TGTGCCAGCAGGGACTATTCCGGGGAGCTGTTTTTT.

This clone was seen just once. Other DNA sequences in this sample translate to the same CDR3. The chain recombines TRBV2 with TRBJ2-7, with 12 bases lining up with TRBD2. Germline V gene data show CDR1 as SNHLY and CDR2 as FYNNEI. This CDR3 region has 14 residues. Germline trimming cut 6 bases from V and 3 bases from J; bases unmatched to any gene: 3. In DNA, the CDR3 is TGTGCCAGCAGACGGACTAGCGGGGTCTACGAGCAGTACTTC. It specifies CASRRTSGVYEQYF.

The V and J genes are TRBV27 and TRBJ1-1, with a weak D call TRBD1 (6 bases). This CDR3 is 14 amino acids long. With 6 bases removed from V and 3 bases from J, the gap between germline ends came to 14 bases. Germline CDR1 and CDR2: MNHEY and SMNVEV (reference sequence). The CDR3 loop is CASRTGTGHTEAFF. CDR3 nucleotide sequence: TGTGCCAGCAGGACAGGTACAGGGCACACTGAAGCTTTCTTT.

V and J are TRBV19 and TRBJ1-2, with D unclear. CDR3 length: 13 amino acids. V was trimmed by 10 bases and J by 4 bases, leaving 16 bases between them. Germline-derived CDR1 and CDR2 are LNHDA and SQIVND (reference sequence). CDR3 sequence reads: CATRWPAGYGYTF. In DNA, the CDR3 is TGTGCCACCCGATGGCCCGCGGGCTATGGCTACACCTTC.

The chain has TRBV19 and TRBJ2-3, with TRBD2 matching 9 bases. CDR1 and CDR2 (germline): LNHDA, SQIVND (reference sequence). The CDR3 totals 19 residues. V lost 1 base to trimming and J lost 0 bases; unmatched junction nucleotides: 11. The CDR3 DNA sequence: TGTGCCAGTAGTATAGGGGGGCTAGCGGGGTCCTCTAGCACAGATACGCAGTATTTT. Protein product: CASSIGGLAGSSSTDTQYF.

There are a few counts of this clone. The rearrangement joins TRBV28 to TRBJ1-2; 8 nucleotides line up with TRBD1. The junction had 7 bases not matched to a gene; V was cut back by 3 bases and J by 4 bases. Per germline, CDR1 MDHEN and CDR2 SYDVKM. This CDR3 spans 15 amino acids. This CDR3 reads CASSFVDRVPYGYTF. As DNA, the CDR3 is TGTGCCAGCAGTTTTGTGGACAGGGTCCCCTATGGCTACACCTTC.

A few counts support this clone. The chain has TRBV27 and TRBJ2-1; TRBD2 agrees at 14 bases. The CDR3 runs 16 residues. The germline CDR1 and CDR2 sequences are MNHEY and SMNVEV (reference sequence). V lost 3 bases and J lost 5; bases outside the gene matches: 3. The CDR3 loop is CASSFLTSGRDNEQFF. CDR3 DNA sequence: TGTGCCAGCAGTTTCCTGACTAGCGGGAGGGACAATGAGCAGTTCTTC.

The chain has TRBV19 and TRBJ2-4, with a weak D call TRBD2 (5 bases). V was shortened by 5 bases and J by 8 bases, with 13 bases between the two germline ends. This CDR3 region has 13 residues. The germline V gene has CDR1 LNHDA and CDR2 SQIVND (reference sequence). CDR3 residues: CASSSRAADIQYF. Written as DNA, the CDR3 is TGTGCCAGTAGTTCGCGGGCCGCGGACATTCAGTACTTC. Looking up the rest from reference TRBV19 and TRBJ2-4 gives the full variable domain: DGGITQSPKYLFRKEGQNVTLSCEQNLNHDAMYWYRQDPGQGLRLIYYSQIVNDFQKGDIAEGYSVSREKKESFPLTVTSAQKNPTAFYLCASSSRAADIQYFGAGTRLSVL.

This rearrangement joins TRBV5-1 to TRBJ2-2, with D possibly matching TRBD2 (6 bases). CDR1 is SGHRS and CDR2 is YFSETQ in the germline V gene. V dropped 5 bases and J dropped 5 bases, with 16 bases sitting between them. The CDR3 is 15 amino acids. Here the CDR3 DNA reads TGCGCCAGCAGACGGGAGACGGGAGCGACCGGGGAGCTGTTTTTT. Residues: CASRRETGATGELFF.

This rearrangement joins TRBV5-4 to TRBJ1-2, with TRBD1 identical over 7 bases. Looked up from germline, CDR1 is SGHNT and CDR2 is YYREEE (reference sequence). V was pared by 0 bases and J by 2 bases, with 4 bases of the junction left unmatched. There are 15 residues in the CDR3. CDR3 loop: CASSLVLDRNYGYTF. CDR3 nucleotide sequence: TGTGCCAGCAGCTTGGTTCTGGACAGGAACTATGGCTACACCTTC.

The chain links TRBV19 to TRBJ1-5; the match to TRBD1 covers 7 bases. The CDR3 spans 14 residues. V shed 9 bases and J 2 bases; nucleotides not matched to a gene: 7. Per the germline V gene, CDR1 is LNHDA and CDR2 is SQIVND (reference sequence). In DNA, the CDR3 is TGTGCCAGCGTAGGGGGCTCGGGCAATCAGCCCCAGCATTTT. This codes for CASVGGSGNQPQHF.

This sequence joins TRBV11-2 and TRBJ2-1; D is ambiguous. This CDR3 has 15 residues. CDR1 and CDR2 from the germline V gene are SGHAT and FQNNGV. V was clipped by 3 bases and J by 3 bases, with 12 bases between them. The chain's CDR3 is CASSFRLDLYNEQFF. DNA for the CDR3: TGTGCCAGCAGCTTTCGACTGGATCTCTACAATGAGCAGTTCTTC.

The chain combines TRBV12-5 with TRBJ1-3; 8 nucleotides agree with TRBD1. Looked up from germline, CDR1 is LGHNT and CDR2 is FRNRAP. With 6 bases clipped from V and 2 bases from J, the junction kept 6 bases outside the gene matches. The CDR3 contains 15 residues. The CDR3 loop reads CASGTDRDAGNTIYF. CDR3 in DNA: TGTGCTAGTGGGACGGACAGGGATGCTGGAAACACCATATATTTT. The whole variable domain, filled in from reference TRBV12-5 and TRBJ1-3, reads DARVTQTPRHKVTEMGQEVTMRCQPILGHNTVFWYRQTMMQGLELLAYFRNRAPLDDSGMPKDRFSAEMPDATLATLKIQPSEPRDSAVYFCASGTDRDAGNTIYFGEGSWLTVV.

V usage is TRBV2 and J usage is TRBJ2-5; TRBD2 might be the D (6 bases). The CDR3 contains 14 residues. The ends were cut back, 4 bases at V and 2 bases at J, with 11 bases in the middle. Germline lookup yields CDR1 SNHLY and CDR2 FYNNEI. The CDR3 region is CASSASAGQETQYF. The CDR3 nucleotides are TGTGCCAGCAGTGCCTCGGCGGGGCAAGAGACCCAGTACTTC.

This clone appeared a few times. This chain links TRBV2 with TRBJ2-2; 9 nucleotides agree with TRBD2. The CDR3 spans 16 residues. The V gene's germline CDR1 is SNHLY and CDR2 FYNNEI. J was trimmed by 1 base and V by 5 bases; bases with no gene match: 5. CDR3: CASSRGGALNTGELFF. Written as DNA, the CDR3 is TGTGCCAGCAGTCGCGGGGGGGCCTTGAACACCGGGGAGCTGTTTTTT.

This chain connects TRBV30 to TRBJ1-1, with 7 bases identical to TRBD1. The V segment lost 1 base and the J segment 1 base; nucleotides outside the gene matches: 15. The CDR3 loop spans 18 amino acids. The V gene's germline CDR1 is GTSNPN and CDR2 SVGIG (reference sequence). The CDR3 region has the DNA TGTGCCTGGAGTGACATCAGGGGGGAGATTATGACGAACACTGAAGCTTTCTTT. Protein: CAWSDIRGEIMTNTEAFF.

The chain recombines TRBV5-8 with TRBJ1-5; 7 bases map to TRBD1. The ends lost 4 bases at V and 9 bases at J; junction bases unmatched: 10. This CDR3 contains 14 residues. Germline CDR1 SGHTS, CDR2 YDEGEE. In DNA form, the CDR3 reads TGTGCCAGCAGCGTGCCCAGGGGGTGGGGGCCCCAGCATTTT. This codes for CASSVPRGWGPQHF.

J is TRBJ1-4 and V is TRBV5-1; D perhaps matches TRBD1 (5 bases). V was trimmed by 4 bases and J by 8 bases, leaving 21 bases between them. The CDR3 length is 16 residues. The germline CDR1 and CDR2 sequences are SGHRS and YFSETQ. CDR3 protein: CASSPRAGGTVEKLFF. CDR3 nucleotide sequence: TGCGCCAGCAGCCCTCGGGCCGGGGGAACGGTCGAAAAACTGTTTTTT.

This clone has a handful of counts. Distinct nucleotide sequences in the sample also encode this CDR3. The chain employs TRBV7-8 and TRBJ1-1; possibly TRBD1 for D (5 bases). The CDR3 totals 12 residues. CDR1 and CDR2 from the germline V gene are SGHVS and FQNEAQ. V lost 1 base and J 8 bases, leaving 8 bases between the germline ends. CDR3: CASSLVRGEAFF. The CDR3 nucleotides are TGTGCCAGCAGCTTAGTTCGGGGGGAAGCTTTCTTT. Based on the CDR3 plus reference TRBV7-8 and TRBJ1-1, the full variable domain is GAGVSQSPRYKVAKRGQDVALRCDPISGHVSLFWYQQALGQGPEFLTYFQNEAQLDKSGLPSDRFFAERPEGSVSTLKIQRTQQEDSAVYLCASSLVRGEAFFGQGTRLTVV.

This chain uses TRBV29-1 with TRBJ2-1; weak D call: TRBD2 (6 bases). The CDR3 loop spans 17 amino acids. Trimming shortened V by 4 bases and J by 1 base, and 20 bases separated the two germline ends. Germline CDR1 is SQVTM and CDR2 is ANQGSEA. CDR3 amino acids: CSVGGGGIQMSYNEQFF. The CDR3 DNA reads TGCAGCGTTGGGGGTGGGGGGATCCAGATGTCCTACAATGAGCAGTTCTTC.

The rearrangement uses TRBV19 and TRBJ2-7, with 12 bases that match TRBD1. Germline values: CDR1 LNHDA, CDR2 SQIVND (reference sequence). Unmatched junction bases numbered 4, after V lost 4 bases and J lost 6 bases. The CDR3 contains 14 residues. CDR3 residues: CASSTGTGGIEQYF. The CDR3 DNA reads TGTGCCAGTAGTACCGGGACAGGGGGCATCGAGCAGTACTTC.